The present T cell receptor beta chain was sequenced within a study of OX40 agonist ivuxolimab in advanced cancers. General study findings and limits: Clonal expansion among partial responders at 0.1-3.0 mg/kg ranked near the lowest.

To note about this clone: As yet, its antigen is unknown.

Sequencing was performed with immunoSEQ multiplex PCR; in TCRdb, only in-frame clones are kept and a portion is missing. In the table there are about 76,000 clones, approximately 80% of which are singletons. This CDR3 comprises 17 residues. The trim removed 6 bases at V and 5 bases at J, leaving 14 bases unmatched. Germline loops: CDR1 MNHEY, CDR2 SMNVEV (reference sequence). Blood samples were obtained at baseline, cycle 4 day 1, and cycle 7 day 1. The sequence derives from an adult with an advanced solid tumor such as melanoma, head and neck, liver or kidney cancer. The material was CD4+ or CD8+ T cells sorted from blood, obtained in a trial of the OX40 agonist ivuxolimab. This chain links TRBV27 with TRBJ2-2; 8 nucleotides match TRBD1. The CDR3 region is CASSPQGAERKTGELFF. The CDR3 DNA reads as TGTGCCAGCAGCCCTCAGGGGGCTGAAAGGAAAACCGGGGAGCTGTTTTTT.